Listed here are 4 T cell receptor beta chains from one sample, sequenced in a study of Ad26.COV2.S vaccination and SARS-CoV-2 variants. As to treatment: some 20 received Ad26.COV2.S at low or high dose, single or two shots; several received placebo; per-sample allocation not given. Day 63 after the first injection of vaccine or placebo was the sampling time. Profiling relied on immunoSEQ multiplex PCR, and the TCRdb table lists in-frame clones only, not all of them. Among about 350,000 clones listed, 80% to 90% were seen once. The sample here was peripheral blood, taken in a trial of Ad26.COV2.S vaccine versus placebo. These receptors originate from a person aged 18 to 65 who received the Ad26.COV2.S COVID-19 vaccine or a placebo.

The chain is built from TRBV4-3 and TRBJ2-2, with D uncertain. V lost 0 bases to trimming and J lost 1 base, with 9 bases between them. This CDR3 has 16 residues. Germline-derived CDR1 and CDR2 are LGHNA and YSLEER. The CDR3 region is CASSQDAQVNTGELFF. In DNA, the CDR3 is TGCGCCAGCAGCCAAGATGCCCAGGTGAACACCGGGGAGCTGTTTTTT.

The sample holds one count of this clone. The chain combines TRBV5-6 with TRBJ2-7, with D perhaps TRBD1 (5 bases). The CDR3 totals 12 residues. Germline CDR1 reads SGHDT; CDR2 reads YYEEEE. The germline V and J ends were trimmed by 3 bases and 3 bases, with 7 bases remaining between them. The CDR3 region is CASSSQGYEQYF. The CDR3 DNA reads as TGTGCCAGCAGCTCCCAGGGCTACGAGCAGTACTTC.

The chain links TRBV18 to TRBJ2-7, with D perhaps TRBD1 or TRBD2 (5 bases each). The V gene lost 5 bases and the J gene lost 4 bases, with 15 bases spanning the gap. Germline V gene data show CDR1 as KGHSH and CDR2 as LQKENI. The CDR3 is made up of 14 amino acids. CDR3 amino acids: CASSMGRSGYEQYF. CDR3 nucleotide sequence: TGTGCCAGCTCAATGGGACGTTCCGGGTACGAGCAGTACTTC.

The CDR3 DNA sequence: TGTGCCAGCAGCTTAGGAGGGACTACGGACAATGAGCAGTTCTTC. The encoded protein is CASSLGGTTDNEQFF. V and J are TRBV7-2 and TRBJ2-1; 7 bases fit TRBD2. The CDR3 spans 15 residues. Germline V gene lookup returns CDR1 SGHTA and CDR2 FQGNSA. The trim removed 1 base at V and 5 bases at J, leaving 5 bases unmatched.